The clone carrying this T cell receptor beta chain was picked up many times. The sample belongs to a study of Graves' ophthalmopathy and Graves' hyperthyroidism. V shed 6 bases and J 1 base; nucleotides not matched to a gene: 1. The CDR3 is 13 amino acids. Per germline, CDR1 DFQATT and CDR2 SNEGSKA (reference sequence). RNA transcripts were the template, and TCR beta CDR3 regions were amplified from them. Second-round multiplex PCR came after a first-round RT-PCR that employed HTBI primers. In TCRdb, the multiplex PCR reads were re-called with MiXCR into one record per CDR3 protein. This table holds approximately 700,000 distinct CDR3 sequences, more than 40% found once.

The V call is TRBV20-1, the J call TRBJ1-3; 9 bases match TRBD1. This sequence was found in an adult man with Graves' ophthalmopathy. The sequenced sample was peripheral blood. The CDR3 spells CSADRGSGNTIYF. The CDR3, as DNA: TGCAGTGCGGACAGGGGTTCTGGAAACACCATATATTTT.